This paragraph reports one T cell receptor (beta chain). The data were obtained in a study of blood T cell repertoires in COVID-19. Method: immunoSEQ multiplex PCR; TCRdb's copy keeps in-frame clones and lacks some. Among just over 300,000 clones listed, around 90% were seen once. The CDR3 has 13 amino acids. Trimming pared 7 bases from V and 0 bases from J, leaving 12 bases between. Germline assignment: CDR1 SQVTM and CDR2 ANQGSEA. The chain recombines TRBV29-1 with TRBJ2-5; D possibly corresponds to TRBD2 (6 bases). The receptor's source is a woman younger than 30 with acute COVID-19. The sequenced sample was PBMCs or T cells enriched from blood (not recorded which). CDR3 sequence: CSATGDYQETQYF. DNA for the CDR3: TGCAGCGCTACGGGAGACTACCAAGAGACCCAGTACTTC.